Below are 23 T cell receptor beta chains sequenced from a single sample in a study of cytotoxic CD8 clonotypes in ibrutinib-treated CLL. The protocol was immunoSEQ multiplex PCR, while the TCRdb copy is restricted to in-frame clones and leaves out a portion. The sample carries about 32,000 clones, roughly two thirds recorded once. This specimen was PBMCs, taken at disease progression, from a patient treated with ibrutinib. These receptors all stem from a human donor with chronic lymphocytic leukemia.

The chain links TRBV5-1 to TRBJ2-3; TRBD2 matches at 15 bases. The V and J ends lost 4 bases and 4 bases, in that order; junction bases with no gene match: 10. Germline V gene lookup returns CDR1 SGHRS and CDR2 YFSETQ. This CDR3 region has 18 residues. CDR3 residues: CASSRGTSGGLFADTQYF. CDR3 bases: TGCGCCAGCAGCCGCGGGACTAGCGGGGGGCTATTCGCAGATACGCAGTATTTT.

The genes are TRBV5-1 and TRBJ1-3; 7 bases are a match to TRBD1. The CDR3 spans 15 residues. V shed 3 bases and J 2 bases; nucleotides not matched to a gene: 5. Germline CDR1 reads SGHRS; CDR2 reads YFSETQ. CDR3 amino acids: CASSYGGGPGNTIYF. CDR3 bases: TGCGCCAGCAGCTATGGAGGGGGCCCTGGAAACACCATATATTTT.

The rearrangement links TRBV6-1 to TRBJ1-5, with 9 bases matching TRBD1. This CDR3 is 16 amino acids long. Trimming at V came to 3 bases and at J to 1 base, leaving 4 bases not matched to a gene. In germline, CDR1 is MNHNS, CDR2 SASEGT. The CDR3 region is CASSDRTGASNQPQHF. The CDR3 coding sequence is TGTGCCAGCAGTGACCGGACAGGGGCCAGCAATCAGCCCCAGCATTTT.

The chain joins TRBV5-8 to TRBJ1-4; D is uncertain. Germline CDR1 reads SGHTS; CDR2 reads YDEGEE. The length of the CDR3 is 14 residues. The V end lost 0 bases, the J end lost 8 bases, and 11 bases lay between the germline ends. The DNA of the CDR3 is TGTGCCAGCAGCTTGGCGGGGATGGGAGAAAAACTGTTTTTT. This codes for CASSLAGMGEKLFF.

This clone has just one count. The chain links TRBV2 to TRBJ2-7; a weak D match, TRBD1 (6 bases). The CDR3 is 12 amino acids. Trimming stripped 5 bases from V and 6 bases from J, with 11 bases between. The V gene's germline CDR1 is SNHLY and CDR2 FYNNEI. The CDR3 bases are TGTGCCAGCAGTACAGGGCTCCTCGAGCAGTACTTC. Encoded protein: CASSTGLLEQYF.

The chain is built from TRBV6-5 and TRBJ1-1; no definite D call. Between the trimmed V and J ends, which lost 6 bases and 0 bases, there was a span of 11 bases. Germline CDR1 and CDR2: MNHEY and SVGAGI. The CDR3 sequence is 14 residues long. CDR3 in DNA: TGTGCCAGCAGATCAGCCCTCATGAACACTGAAGCTTTCTTT. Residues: CASRSALMNTEAFF.

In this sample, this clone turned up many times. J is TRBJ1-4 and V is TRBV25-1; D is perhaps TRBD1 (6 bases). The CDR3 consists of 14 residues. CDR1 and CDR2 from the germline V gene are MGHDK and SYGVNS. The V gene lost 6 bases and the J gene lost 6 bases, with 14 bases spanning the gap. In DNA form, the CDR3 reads TGTGCCAGCAGGGCGGGGGGGCGTCATGAAAAACTGTTTTTT. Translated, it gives CASRAGGRHEKLFF.

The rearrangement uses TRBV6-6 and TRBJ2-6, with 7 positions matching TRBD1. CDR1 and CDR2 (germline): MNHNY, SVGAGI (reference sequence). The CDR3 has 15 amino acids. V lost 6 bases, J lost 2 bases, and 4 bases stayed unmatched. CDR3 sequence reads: CASSITGAGANVLTF. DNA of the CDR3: TGTGCCAGCAGCATCACAGGGGCTGGGGCCAACGTCCTGACTTTC.

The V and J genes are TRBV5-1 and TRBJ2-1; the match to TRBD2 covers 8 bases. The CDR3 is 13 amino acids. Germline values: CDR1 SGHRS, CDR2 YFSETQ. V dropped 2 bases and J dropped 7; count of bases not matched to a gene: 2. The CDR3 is CASSFERGNEQFF. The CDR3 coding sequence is TGCGCCAGCAGCTTCGAGCGGGGGAATGAGCAGTTCTTC.

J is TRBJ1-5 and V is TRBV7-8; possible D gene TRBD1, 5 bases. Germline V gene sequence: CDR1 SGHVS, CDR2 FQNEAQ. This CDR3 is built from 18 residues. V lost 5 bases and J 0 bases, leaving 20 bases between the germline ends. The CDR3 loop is CASSHRRDRGYSNQPQHF. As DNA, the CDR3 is TGTGCCAGCAGCCATCGCCGGGACCGCGGATATAGCAATCAGCCCCAGCATTTT.

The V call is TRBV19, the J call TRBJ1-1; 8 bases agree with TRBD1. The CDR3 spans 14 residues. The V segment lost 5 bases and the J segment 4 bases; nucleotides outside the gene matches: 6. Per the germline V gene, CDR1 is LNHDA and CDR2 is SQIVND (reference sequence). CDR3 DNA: TGTGCCAGTAGTCTCAGGACAGGGCTCACTGAAGCTTTCTTT. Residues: CASSLRTGLTEAFF.

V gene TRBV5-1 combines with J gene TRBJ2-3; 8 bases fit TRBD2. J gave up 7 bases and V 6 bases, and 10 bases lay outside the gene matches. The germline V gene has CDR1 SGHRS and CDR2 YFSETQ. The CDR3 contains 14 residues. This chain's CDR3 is CASNLRGGPNTQYF. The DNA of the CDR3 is TGCGCCAGCAATCTACGGGGGGGCCCGAATACGCAGTATTTT. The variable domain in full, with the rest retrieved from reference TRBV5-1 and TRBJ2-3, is KAGVTQTPRYLIKTRGQQVTLSCSPISGHRSVSWYQQTPGQGLQFLFEYFSETQRNKGNFPGRFSGRQFSNSRSEMNVSTLELGDSALYLCASNLRGGPNTQYFGPGTRLTVL.

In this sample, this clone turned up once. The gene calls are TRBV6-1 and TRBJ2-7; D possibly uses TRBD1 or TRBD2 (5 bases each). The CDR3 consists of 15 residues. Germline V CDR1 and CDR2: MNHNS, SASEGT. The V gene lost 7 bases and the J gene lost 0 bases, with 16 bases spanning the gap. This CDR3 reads CASNRGTGSSYEQYF. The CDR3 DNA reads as TGTGCCAGCAACCGTGGGACGGGCAGCTCCTACGAGCAGTACTTC.

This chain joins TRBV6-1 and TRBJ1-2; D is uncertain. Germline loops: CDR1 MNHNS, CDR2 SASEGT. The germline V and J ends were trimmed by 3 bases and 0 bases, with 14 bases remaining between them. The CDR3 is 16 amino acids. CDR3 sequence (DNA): TGTGCCAGCAGTGACCCCCGCGGGTCAGCTAACTATGGCTACACCTTC. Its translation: CASSDPRGSANYGYTF.

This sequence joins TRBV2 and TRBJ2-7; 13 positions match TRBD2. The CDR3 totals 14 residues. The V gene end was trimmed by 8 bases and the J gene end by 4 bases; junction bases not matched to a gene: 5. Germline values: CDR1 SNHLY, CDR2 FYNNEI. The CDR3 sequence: CASWGLAGLYEQYF. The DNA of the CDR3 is TGTGCCAGCTGGGGACTAGCGGGGTTGTACGAGCAGTACTTC.

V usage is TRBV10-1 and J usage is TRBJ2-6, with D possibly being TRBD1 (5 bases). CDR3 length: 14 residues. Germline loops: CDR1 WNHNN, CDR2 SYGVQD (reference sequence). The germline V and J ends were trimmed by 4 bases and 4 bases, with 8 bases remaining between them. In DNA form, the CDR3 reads TGCGCCAGCAGTGCAGGGATAGGGGCCAACGTCCTGACTTTC. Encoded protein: CASSAGIGANVLTF.

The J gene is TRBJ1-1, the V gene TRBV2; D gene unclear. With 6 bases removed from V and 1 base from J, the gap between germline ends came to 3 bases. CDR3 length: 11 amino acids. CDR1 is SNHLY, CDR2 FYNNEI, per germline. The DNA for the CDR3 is TGTGCCAGCAGGGGGAACACTGAAGCTTTCTTT. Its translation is CASRGNTEAFF.

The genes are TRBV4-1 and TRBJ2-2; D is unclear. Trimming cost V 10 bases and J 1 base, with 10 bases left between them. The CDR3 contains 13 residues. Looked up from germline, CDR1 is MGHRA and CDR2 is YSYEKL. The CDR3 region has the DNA TGCGCCACACGGACGGGGAACACCGGGGAGCTGTTTTTT. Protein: CATRTGNTGELFF.

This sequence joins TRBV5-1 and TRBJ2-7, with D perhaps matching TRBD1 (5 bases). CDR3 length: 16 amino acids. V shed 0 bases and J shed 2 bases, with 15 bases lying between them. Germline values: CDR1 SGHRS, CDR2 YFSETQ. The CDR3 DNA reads TGCGCCAGCAGCTTGGGCATCTCAGGGAACACCTACGAGCAGTACTTC. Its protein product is CASSLGISGNTYEQYF.

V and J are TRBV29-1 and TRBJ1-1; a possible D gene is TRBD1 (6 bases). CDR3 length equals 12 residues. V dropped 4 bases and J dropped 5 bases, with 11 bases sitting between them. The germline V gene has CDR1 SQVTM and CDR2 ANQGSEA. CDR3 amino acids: CSVVRGGTEAFF. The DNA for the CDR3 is TGCAGCGTTGTAAGGGGGGGGACTGAAGCTTTCTTT.

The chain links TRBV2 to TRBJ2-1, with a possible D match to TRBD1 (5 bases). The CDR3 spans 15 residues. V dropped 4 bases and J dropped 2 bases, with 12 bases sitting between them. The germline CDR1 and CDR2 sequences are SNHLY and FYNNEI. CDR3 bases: TGTGCCAGCAGTGTCCGACAGAGTCCCTACAATGAGCAGTTCTTC. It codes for CASSVRQSPYNEQFF.

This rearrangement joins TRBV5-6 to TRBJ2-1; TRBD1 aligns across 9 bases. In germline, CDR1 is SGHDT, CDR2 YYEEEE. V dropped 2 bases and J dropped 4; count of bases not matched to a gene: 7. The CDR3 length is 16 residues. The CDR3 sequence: CASSFPGQGTYNEQFF. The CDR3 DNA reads TGTGCCAGCAGCTTTCCCGGACAGGGGACTTACAATGAGCAGTTCTTC.

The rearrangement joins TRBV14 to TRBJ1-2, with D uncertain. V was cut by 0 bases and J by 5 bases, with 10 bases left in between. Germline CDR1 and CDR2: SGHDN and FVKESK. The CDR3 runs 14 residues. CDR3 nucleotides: TGTGCCAGCAGCCAAGATTTCGTCGCTTATGGCTACACCTTC. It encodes CASSQDFVAYGYTF.